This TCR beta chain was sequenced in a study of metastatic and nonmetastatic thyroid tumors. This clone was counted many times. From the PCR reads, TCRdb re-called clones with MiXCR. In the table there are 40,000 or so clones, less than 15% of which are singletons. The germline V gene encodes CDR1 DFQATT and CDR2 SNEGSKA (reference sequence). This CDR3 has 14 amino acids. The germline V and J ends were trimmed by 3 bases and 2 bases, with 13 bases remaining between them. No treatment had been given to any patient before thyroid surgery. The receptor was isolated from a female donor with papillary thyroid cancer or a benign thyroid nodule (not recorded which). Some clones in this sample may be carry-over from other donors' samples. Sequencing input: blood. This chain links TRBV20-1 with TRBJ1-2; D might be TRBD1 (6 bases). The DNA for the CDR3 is TGCAGTGCTAGGGGAACAGGGCCGAACTATGGCTACACCTTC. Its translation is CSARGTGPNYGYTF.